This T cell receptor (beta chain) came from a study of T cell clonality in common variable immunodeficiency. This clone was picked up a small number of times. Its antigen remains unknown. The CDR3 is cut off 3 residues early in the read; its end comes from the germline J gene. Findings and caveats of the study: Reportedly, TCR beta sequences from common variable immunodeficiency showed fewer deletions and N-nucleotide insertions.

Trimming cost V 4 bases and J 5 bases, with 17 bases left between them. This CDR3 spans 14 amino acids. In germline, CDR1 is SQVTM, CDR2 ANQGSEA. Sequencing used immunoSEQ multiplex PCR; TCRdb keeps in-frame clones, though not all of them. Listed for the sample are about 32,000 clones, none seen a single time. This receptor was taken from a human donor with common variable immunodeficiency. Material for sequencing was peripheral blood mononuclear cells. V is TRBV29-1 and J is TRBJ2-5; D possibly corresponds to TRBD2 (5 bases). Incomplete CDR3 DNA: TGCAGCGTTGTGGGCCGGGGAATGAAGGAGACC. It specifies CSVVGRGMKET. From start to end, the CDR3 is CSVVGRGMKETQYF.